This record concerns one T cell receptor (beta chain) sequence. The germline CDR1 and CDR2 sequences are SQVTM and ANQGSEA. Trimming at V came to 3 bases and at J to 0 bases, leaving 6 bases not matched to a gene. The CDR3 runs 15 residues. The data derive from a study of shared clonotypes between healthy human individuals. TCRdb's copy holds only in-frame clones and misses some; the assay was immunoSEQ multiplex PCR. The sample has approximately 2,000,000 clones, roughly 95% seen once. CD8 cells regarded as naive lacked CD45RO, were positively chosen for CCR7, and omitted terminally differentiated effector memory CD45RA+ cells.

The V gene is TRBV29-1, the J gene TRBJ2-3; 7 positions match TRBD1. Sequenced material: naive CD8+ T cells from PBMCs. The receptor was derived from a man younger than 30 in good health. Some clones in this sample may be carry-over from other donors' samples. The CDR3 nucleotides read TGCAGCGTTGAGAGGGACAGTACTAGCACAGATACGCAGTATTTT. It specifies CSVERDSTSTDTQYF.